This is a list of T cell receptor beta chains from one sample in a study of a mutant IDH1 vaccine in newly diagnosed glioma. These receptors' antigens are unknown. The assay was immunoSEQ multiplex PCR, and TCRdb's table has in-frame clones only and misses some. The data hold approximately 30,000 clones, with roughly 80% observed a single time. Sequencing used PBMCs, obtained from a glioma patient whose treatment included an IDH1 peptide vaccine. The receptors were gathered from a woman aged 25 to 45 with glioma. Both conserved end residues are part of each CDR3. Each record gives: J gene, D gene, clone size, V gene, CDR3 DNA, CDR3 protein. The D gene is left open where the match is weak. Size values are once, few and many counts, or a class for expanded clones, and some rows have none.

>TRBJ2-2|NA|NA|TRBV6-1
TGTGCGGTCGAGGGCTTGACCGGGGAGCTGTTTTTT
CAVEGLTGELFF
>TRBJ1-2|TRBD1|NA|TRBV19
TGTGCCAGTACCTACATCGACAGGGAAACCTATGGCTACACCTTC
CASTYIDRETYGYTF
>TRBJ1-5|TRBD1|NA|TRBV6-5
TGTGCCAGCAGTTCGACAGGGGGTAGACAGCCCCAGCATTTT
CASSSTGGRQPQHF
>TRBJ1-2|NA|NA|TRBV7-6
TGTGCCAGCAGCTTAGTTCGCGGAGTTAACTATGGCTACACCTTC
CASSLVRGVNYGYTF
>TRBJ2-3|NA|NA|TRBV7-2
TGTGCCAGCAGCCTGGGGTTTGGAGATACGCAGTATTTT
CASSLGFGDTQYF
>TRBJ1-1|NA|NA|TRBV30
TGTGCCTGGAGTGTAGGCCGCCGGCGGGAGATGAACACTGAAGCTTTCTTT
CAWSVGRRREMNTEAFF
>TRBJ2-5|TRBD1|NA|TRBV2
TGTGCCAGCAGTGTGGGGACAGGGGGGACCCAGTACTTC
CASSVGTGGTQYF
>TRBJ1-5|NA|once|TRBV2
TGTGCCAGCAGTGTGAGGAGCGGCAATCAGCCCCAGCATTTT
CASSVRSGNQPQHF
>TRBJ2-2|NA|few|TRBV5-1
TGCGCCAGCAGCCAGACAACAGGGTCCGGGGAGCTGTTTTTT
CASSQTTGSGELFF
>TRBJ2-3|NA|NA|TRBV20-1
TGCAGCGTACATAGCACAGATACGCAGTATTTT
CSVHSTDTQYF
>TRBJ1-1|TRBD1|NA|TRBV6-6
TGTGCCAGCAGTCCACAGGGGGGCTACACTGAAGCTTTCTTT
CASSPQGGYTEAFF
>TRBJ1-2|NA|NA|TRBV10-2
TGCGCCAGCAGTGAGGGCAGGGCGGATGGCTACACCTTC
CASSEGRADGYTF
>TRBJ1-2|NA|NA|TRBV7-8
TGTGCCAGCAGCTTAGAATCTACTTATGGCTACACCTTC
CASSLESTYGYTF
>TRBJ2-2|TRBD1|NA|TRBV27
TGTGCCAGCAGACCCGGGACAGGGGGCGGCGGGGAGCTGTTTTTT
CASRPGTGGGGELFF
>TRBJ1-1|NA|NA|TRBV5-4
TGTGCCAGCAATCCCGAAGGTTTGGAGACTGAAGCTTTCTTT
CASNPEGLETEAFF
>TRBJ1-1|NA|NA|TRBV18
TGTGCCAGCTCACCTGGGGGGAACACTGAAGCTTTCTTT
CASSPGGNTEAFF